One TCR beta chain is described in this entry. The antigen is not known. This entry comes from a study of T cells in Graves' hyperthyroidism and ophthalmopathy. Across the whole study: Peripheral blood draws took place at initial diagnosis, ahead of any treatment. Study-wide results and caveats: A model built on 13 V-J features separated ophthalmopathy from stable hyperthyroidism. Peripheral blood also featured most of the thyroid clonotypes expanded above 0.001.

Using RNA transcripts as the source, TCR beta CDR3 regions were amplified. With the HTBI primer set, the TCR CDR3 went through a first round of RT-PCR. From the multiplex PCR reads, TCRdb called clonotypes with MiXCR, one entry per CDR3 protein. The sample shows 200,000 to 250,000 distinct CDR3 sequences, approximately 16% of them seen only once. The sequencing sample was made of blood. The sequence was obtained from a woman aged 18-29 years with Graves' ophthalmopathy.

The CDR3 DNA sequence: TGTGCCAGCAGCTTGGAGTCAGGGACAGCCGAGCAGTTCTTC. As protein: CASSLESGTAEQFF. V usage is TRBV5-5 and J usage is TRBJ2-1, with 7 bases that match TRBD1. V lost 0 bases to trimming and J lost 10 bases; unmatched junction nucleotides: 7. The CDR3 sequence is 14 residues long. Germline V CDR1 and CDR2: SGHKS, YYEKEE (reference sequence).